Each of the 23 T cell receptor beta chains below was sequenced from the same sample in a study of Ad26.COV2.S vaccination and SARS-CoV-2 variants. The treatment is: some 19 received Ad26.COV2.S at low or high dose, single or two shots; several received placebo; per-sample allocation not given. Sampling happened 63 days after the first vaccine or placebo injection. The protocol was immunoSEQ multiplex PCR, while the TCRdb copy is restricted to in-frame clones and leaves out a portion. The data contain roughly 460,000 clones, around 89% of them singletons. The material was peripheral blood, obtained in a trial of Ad26.COV2.S vaccine versus placebo. The origin of the receptors is a person between 18 and 65 years old who received the Ad26.COV2.S COVID-19 vaccine or a placebo.

The chain couples TRBV6-5 to TRBJ2-1, with unresolved D. V shed 6 bases and J shed 6 bases, with 18 bases lying between them. The CDR3 extends over 15 amino acids. CDR1 and CDR2 (germline): MNHEY, SVGAGI. The CDR3 DNA sequence: TGTGCCAGCAGAGGTGAGGTCGGCTCCGGCAATGAGCAGTTCTTC. This translates into CASRGEVGSGNEQFF.

CDR3 in amino acids: CASSVNGIDTDTQYF. The DNA for the CDR3 is TGTGCCAGCAGCGTCAATGGGATAGACACAGATACGCAGTATTTT. The chain uses TRBV9 and TRBJ2-3; D is uncertain. This CDR3 contains 15 residues. Trimming pared 2 bases from V and 2 bases from J, leaving 12 bases between. Per the germline V gene, CDR1 is SGDLS and CDR2 is YYNGEE.

A few counts support this clone. This chain joins TRBV3-1 (or the pseudogene TRBV3-2) and TRBJ1-5; no clear D gene. Trimming shortened V by 2 bases and J by 0 bases, and 5 bases separated the two germline ends. Germline assignment: CDR1 LGHDT and CDR2 YNNKEL (reference sequence). The CDR3 totals 14 residues. CDR3 DNA sequence: TGTGCCAGCAGCCAAAGGGATAGCAATCAGCCCCAGCATTTT. Translated: CASSQRDSNQPQHF.

The chain couples TRBV11-3 to TRBJ2-2, with D possibly called TRBD1 or TRBD2 (6 bases each). Germline V lookup: CDR1 SGHNT, CDR2 YENEEA. V lost 5 bases to trimming and J lost 5 bases, with 15 bases between them. CDR3 length: 15 amino acids. The CDR3 DNA reads TGTGCCAGCAGCGAAGGGGGGAATCCTACCGGGGAGCTGTTTTTT. This sequence encodes CASSEGGNPTGELFF.

This clone was observed a single time. V is TRBV4-1 and J is TRBJ2-7, with D possibly matching TRBD2 (5 bases). There are 13 residues in the CDR3. V dropped 0 bases and J dropped 3 bases, with 6 bases sitting between them. Germline V gene sequence: CDR1 MGHRA, CDR2 YSYEKL. The CDR3 DNA is TGCGCCAGCAGCCAAGATACTAGCTACGAGCAGTACTTC. Its protein product is CASSQDTSYEQYF.

The chain is built from TRBV10-1 and TRBJ1-1; D might be TRBD1 (5 bases). Looked up from germline, CDR1 is WNHNN and CDR2 is SYGVQD (reference sequence). Trimming pared 10 bases from V and 0 bases from J, leaving 12 bases between. The CDR3 length is 13 residues. CDR3 sequence: CATGRTVNTEAFF. The CDR3 DNA reads TGCGCCACAGGGAGGACTGTGAACACTGAAGCTTTCTTT.

Concerning this clone: The sample holds other DNA sequences that translate to the same CDR3. The DNA of the CDR3 is TGTGCCAGCAGTTACTCATTGGGAAGCTACGAGCAGTACTTC. Translated, it gives CASSYSLGSYEQYF. The rearrangement uses TRBV6-5 and TRBJ2-7; D is undetermined. Germline CDR1 and CDR2: MNHEY and SVGAGI. V was clipped by 0 bases and J by 3 bases, with 9 bases between them. The CDR3 loop spans 14 amino acids.

This chain connects TRBV7-6 to TRBJ2-5; 8 nucleotides agree with TRBD2. The CDR3 is made up of 15 amino acids. The J segment lost 6 bases and the V segment lost 5 bases, leaving 11 bases of the junction unmatched. Germline V lookup: CDR1 SGHVS, CDR2 FNYEAQ. The CDR3 loop reads CASSPRAGGGKTQYF. The CDR3 DNA sequence: TGTGCCAGCAGCCCCCGGGCGGGAGGCGGGAAGACCCAGTACTTC.

This chain connects TRBV11-3 to TRBJ2-5; D may match TRBD1 or TRBD2 (5 bases each). The length of the CDR3 is 13 residues. The V gene's germline CDR1 is SGHNT and CDR2 YENEEA. V lost 5 bases and J lost 5, with 12 bases in between. The CDR3 bases are TGTGCCAGCAGCGGGGGACCCCTGGAGACCCAGTACTTC. Amino acids: CASSGGPLETQYF.

The chain employs TRBV2 and TRBJ2-1; no firm D call. The CDR3 has 14 amino acids. Trimming took off 4 bases at V and 0 bases at J, with 7 bases between the two ends. Germline V gene data show CDR1 as SNHLY and CDR2 as FYNNEI. The CDR3 here is CASSGWSSYNEQFF. CDR3 sequence (DNA): TGTGCCAGCAGTGGGTGGAGCTCCTACAATGAGCAGTTCTTC.

The chain links TRBV7-8 to TRBJ2-5; 8 bases align to TRBD1. CDR1 SGHVS and CDR2 FQNEAQ come from the germline V gene. Unmatched junction bases numbered 6, after V lost 3 bases and J lost 6 bases. This CDR3 spans 14 amino acids. This CDR3 is CASSFGQGRQTQYF. Here the CDR3 DNA reads TGTGCCAGCAGCTTCGGACAGGGAAGGCAGACCCAGTACTTC.

This CDR3 is CASSLEQGRGDWAYEQYF. DNA for the CDR3: TGTGCCAGCAGTCTAGAACAGGGGCGAGGCGATTGGGCCTACGAGCAGTACTTC. V gene TRBV2 combines with J gene TRBJ2-7, with TRBD1 matching 7 bases. Trimming cost V 5 bases and J 2 bases; bases outside gene matches: 18. Germline loops: CDR1 SNHLY, CDR2 FYNNEI. The CDR3 is 18 amino acids. The full variable domain, in which reference TRBV2 and TRBJ2-7 provide the parts outside the CDR3, is EPEVTQTPSHQVTQMGQEVILRCVPISNHLYFYWYRQILGQKVEFLVSFYNNEISEKSEIFDDQFSVERPDGSNFTLKIRSTKLEDSAMYFCASSLEQGRGDWAYEQYFGPGTRLTVT.

The genes are TRBV7-9 and TRBJ2-2; D might be TRBD1 (6 bases). The V and J ends lost 3 bases and 4 bases respectively, with 12 bases between them. From germline, CDR1 is SEHNR and CDR2 FQNEAQ (reference sequence). CDR3 length: 15 residues. CDR3 in DNA: TGTGCCAGCAGCTTGACGCAGGGGCCCACCGGGGAGCTGTTTTTT. Residues: CASSLTQGPTGELFF.

The V and J genes are TRBV6-5 and TRBJ1-1; tentative D call: TRBD1 (5 bases). In germline, CDR1 is MNHEY, CDR2 SVGAGI. Trimming took off 6 bases at V and 0 bases at J, with 8 bases between the two ends. The CDR3 has 13 amino acids. CDR3 region: CASRGPMNTEAFF. In nucleotides, the CDR3 is TGTGCCAGCAGGGGGCCCATGAACACTGAAGCTTTCTTT.

The chain has TRBV5-4 and TRBJ2-5, with D unresolved. Trimming removed 9 bases at V and 0 bases at J, with 15 bases between. The CDR3 extends over 14 amino acids. Looked up from germline, CDR1 is SGHNT and CDR2 is YYREEE (reference sequence). The CDR3 reads CATQSGPNQETQYF. In nucleotides, the CDR3 is TGTGCCACCCAGTCCGGGCCTAACCAAGAGACCCAGTACTTC.

V gene TRBV27 combines with J gene TRBJ2-7, with D perhaps matching TRBD2 (5 bases). The CDR3 is 14 amino acids. Trimming took off 8 bases at V and 6 bases at J, with 20 bases between the two ends. Germline V gene data show CDR1 as MNHEY and CDR2 as SMNVEV (reference sequence). The CDR3 DNA sequence: TGTGCCAGCGCCAGGTTTGACTATGGCGGCGAGCAGTACTTC. Translating it yields CASARFDYGGEQYF.

This rearrangement joins TRBV5-1 to TRBJ1-5; D gene uncertain. CDR1 is SGHRS and CDR2 is YFSETQ in the germline V gene. The CDR3 is 15 residues long. V gave up 1 base and J gave up 0 bases, with 8 bases separating them. The CDR3 is CASSLLPDSNQPQHF. CDR3 coding DNA: TGCGCCAGCAGCTTGCTGCCAGATAGCAATCAGCCCCAGCATTTT.

The chain links TRBV4-1 to TRBJ1-4; D might be TRBD1 (5 bases). The CDR3 sequence is 19 residues long. The germline gives CDR1 MGHRA, CDR2 YSYEKL. V lost 0 bases and J 0 bases, leaving 17 bases between the germline ends. The CDR3 is CASSQDPQAELSTNEKLFF. CDR3 bases: TGCGCCAGCAGCCAAGATCCACAGGCAGAACTTTCAACTAATGAAAAACTGTTTTTT.

This clone was picked up one time. The rearrangement uses TRBV29-1 and TRBJ2-5; D possibly corresponds to TRBD1 (6 bases). V was trimmed by 3 bases and J by 2 bases, leaving 13 bases between them. Germline lookup yields CDR1 SQVTM and CDR2 ANQGSEA. This CDR3 has 14 amino acids. CDR3: CSVDPGTPQETQYF. Here the CDR3 DNA reads TGCAGCGTTGACCCCGGGACACCTCAAGAGACCCAGTACTTC.

This clone was seen just once. The chain recombines TRBV15 with TRBJ2-3; a possible D gene is TRBD2 (6 bases). The germline gives CDR1 LNHNV, CDR2 YYDKDF (reference sequence). The length of the CDR3 is 17 residues. Trimming stripped 5 bases from V and 4 bases from J, with 22 bases between. The CDR3 is CATSGRAGGRFADTQYF. In nucleotides, the CDR3 is TGTGCCACCAGCGGTCGAGCTGGTGGGAGGTTCGCAGATACGCAGTATTTT.

This clone appeared a few times. The J gene is TRBJ1-5, the V gene TRBV18; D gene unclear. Germline lookup yields CDR1 KGHSH and CDR2 LQKENI. The V end lost 3 bases, the J end lost 5 bases, and 11 bases lay between the germline ends. The CDR3 runs 14 residues. The CDR3 DNA reads as TGTGCCAGCTCACCCTCAGGAGGGTATCAGCCCCAGCATTTT. This translates into CASSPSGGYQPQHF.

This chain links TRBV6-4 with TRBJ2-7; maybe TRBD1 (5 bases). V lost 6 bases and J lost 0, with 21 bases in between. The CDR3 has 17 residues. CDR1 MRHNA and CDR2 SNTAGT come from the germline V gene. Written as DNA, the CDR3 is TGTGCCAGCAGCTCTCACCCTCCAGGGCCCAGCTCCTACGAGCAGTACTTC. The encoded protein is CASSSHPPGPSSYEQYF.

The V gene is TRBV18, the J gene TRBJ1-1, with 9 positions matching TRBD1. V gave up 4 bases and J gave up 1 base; unmatched junction bases: 4. The CDR3 runs 15 residues. Germline CDR1 reads KGHSH; CDR2 reads LQKENI. CDR3 in DNA: TGTGCCAGCTCACGACGGACAGGGGAGAACACTGAAGCTTTCTTT. This sequence encodes CASSRRTGENTEAFF.